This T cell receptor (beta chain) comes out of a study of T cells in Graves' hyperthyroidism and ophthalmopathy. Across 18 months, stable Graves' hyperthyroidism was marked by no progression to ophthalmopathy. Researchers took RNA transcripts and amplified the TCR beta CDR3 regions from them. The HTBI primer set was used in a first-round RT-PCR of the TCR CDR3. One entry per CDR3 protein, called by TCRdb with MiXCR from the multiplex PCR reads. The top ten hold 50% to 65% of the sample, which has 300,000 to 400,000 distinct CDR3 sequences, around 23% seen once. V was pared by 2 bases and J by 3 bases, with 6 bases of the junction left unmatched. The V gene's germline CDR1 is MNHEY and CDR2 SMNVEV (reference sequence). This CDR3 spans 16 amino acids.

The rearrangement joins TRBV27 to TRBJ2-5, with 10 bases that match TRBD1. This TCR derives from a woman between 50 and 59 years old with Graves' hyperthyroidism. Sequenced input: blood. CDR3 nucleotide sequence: TGTGCCAGCAGTTTAATTTCCGGGACAGGGGAAGAGACCCAGTACTTC. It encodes CASSLISGTGEETQYF.